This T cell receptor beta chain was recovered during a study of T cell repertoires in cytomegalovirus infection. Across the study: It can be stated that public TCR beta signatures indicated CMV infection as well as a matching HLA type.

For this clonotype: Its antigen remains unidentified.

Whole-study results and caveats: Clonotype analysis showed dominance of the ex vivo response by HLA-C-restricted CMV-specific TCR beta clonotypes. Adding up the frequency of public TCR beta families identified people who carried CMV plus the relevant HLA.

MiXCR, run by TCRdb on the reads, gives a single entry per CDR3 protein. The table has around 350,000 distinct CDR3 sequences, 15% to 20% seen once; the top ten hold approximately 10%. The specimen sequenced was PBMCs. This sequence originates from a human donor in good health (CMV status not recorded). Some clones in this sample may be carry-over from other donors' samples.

CDR3 nucleotides: TGTGCCTGGAGTAAACTAGCGGGAGGGGGCGAGACCCAGTACTTC. The encoded protein is CAWSKLAGGGETQYF. The V gene is TRBV30, the J gene TRBJ2-5, with 13 bases fitting TRBD2. The CDR3 has 15 amino acids. Germline loops: CDR1 GTSNPN, CDR2 SVGIG (reference sequence). After removal of 2 bases from V and 5 bases from J, the junction contained 5 bases not matched to a gene.